The subject of this entry is one T cell receptor beta chain. Its antigen remains unknown. Compared with germline, one end of the junction differs, possibly owing to a read error. Preparation of naive CD8 libraries involved about 18,000 to 1,000,000 sorted cells and 10%, 30% or 50% RNA. The data were taken from a study of molecular identifiers for immune sequencing clone quantification. It was with previously described methods and listed TCR primers that bulk TCR libraries were made. TCRdb fed the PCR reads into MiXCR, producing one record per CDR3 protein. Here the sample spans tens of thousands of distinct CDR3 sequences, 25% being singletons. Study results and limitations: Identical TCR molecules can share a barcode, and this sharing could underestimate highly expanded clone sizes. Clonotypes surpassing 20 RNA copies contained over 99% of effector molecules, versus under 1% in naive cells.

The origin of this receptor is a human donor in good health. Some libraries in this study had Jurkat cell RNA spiked in. The sequenced sample consisted of naive CD8+ T cells from blood, with Jurkat cell RNA spiked in. Subset in this sample: FACS-sorted CD8+CD4-CCR7+CD45RA+ naive T cells.

The CDR3, as DNA: TGTGCCAGTAATACAGGAGACTCTGACGCTTTCTTT. Encoded protein: CASNTGDSDAFF. The rearrangement joins TRBV19 to TRBJ1-1; perhaps TRBD1 as D (5 bases). The CDR3 contains 12 residues. CDR1 is LNHDA, CDR2 SQIVND, per germline (reference sequence).